This T cell receptor (beta chain) was identified in a study of T cells after yellow fever vaccination. This clonotype was recorded at least ten times. Germline CDR1 MGHDK, CDR2 SYGVNS. Trimming took off 4 bases at V and 6 bases at J, with 4 bases between the two ends. The CDR3 sequence is 11 residues long. 5'RACE template switching added a universal primer site and UMIs to TCR cDNA. TCRdb itself ran the 5' RACE reads through MiXCR, one entry per CDR3 protein. The sample carries approximately 300,000 distinct CDR3 sequences, about 6.9% recorded once. Sequences were derived from PBMCs, sampled approximately 47 days after the first yellow fever vaccination. J is TRBJ2-1 and V is TRBV25-1; D ambiguous. This clonotype was obtained from a man younger than 30 who received the YFV17D yellow fever vaccine. CDR3 sequence reads: CASSGANEQFF. DNA of the CDR3: TGTGCCAGCAGTGGGGCCAATGAGCAGTTCTTC.